Listed below are T cell receptor beta chains from one sample, sequenced in a study of CD8 T cells in Susac syndrome. TCRdb processed the immunoSEQ multiplex PCR reads anew with MiXCR; each CDR3 protein has one entry. The data hold around 180,000 distinct CDR3 sequences, with about 94% observed a single time. The sample comprised CD4+ T cells from PBMCs. Source of these receptors: a human donor with multiple sclerosis. The conserved cysteine and the conserved F or W are not part of the CDR3 here. A D gene is named only where the DNA matches it firmly.

>TRBJ2-1|NA|TRBV4-1
ASSQEREQF
>TRBJ2-7|NA|TRBV21-1
ASSKTSGRMGEQY
>TRBJ2-5|NA|TRBV12-3/TRBV12-4
ASSLAARTETQY
>TRBJ2-5|NA|TRBV7-8
ASSPFGTHQETQY
>TRBJ2-4|NA|TRBV29-1
SVDRALPILAKNIQY
>TRBJ2-7|NA|TRBV6-5
ASTPLTGPYEQY
>TRBJ2-3|TRBD2|TRBV5-1
ASITGLAGPGDTQY
>TRBJ2-7|NA|TRBV4-1
ASSQPGIGYEQY
>TRBJ2-3|NA|TRBV7-2
ASSWLAGDTQY
>TRBJ2-7|TRBD1|TRBV2
ASSRTGGEQY
>TRBJ1-1|NA|TRBV18
ASSPQGGYEAF
>TRBJ2-5|NA|TRBV6-5
ASSYSGQETQY
>TRBJ2-3|NA|TRBV3-1
ASSQGAENTDTQY
>TRBJ1-6|NA|TRBV15
ATSRNTGLGNSPLH
>TRBJ1-1|TRBD1|TRBV19
ASSTEGQLNTEAF
>TRBJ2-1|NA|TRBV5-1
ASRRTSGAGVNEQF
>TRBJ2-3|NA|TRBV20-1
SVDGLVTDTQY
>TRBJ2-7|NA|TRBV2
ASRPESYEQY
>TRBJ2-3|NA|TRBV19
ASSGTGPTDTQY
>TRBJ1-5|NA|TRBV30
AWSGKGQPQH
>TRBJ2-1|NA|TRBV2
ASSPPPRGGFYNEQF
>TRBJ2-1|TRBD2|TRBV20-1
SVTGLAGSYNEQF
>TRBJ2-3|NA|TRBV13
ASSRELYTQY
>TRBJ1-1|NA|TRBV20-1
SARDAGRAEAF
>TRBJ2-2|TRBD2|TRBV9
ASSVVPGGGTGELF
>TRBJ2-5|TRBD2|TRBV4-1
ASSQGSAGKETQY
>TRBJ2-6|NA|TRBV29-1
SVGFSGANVLT
>TRBJ2-7|NA|TRBV2
ASSEPGAGSSYEQY